Here is one TCR beta chain with its context. Its antigen has not been determined. Base qualities are not recorded, but no much larger clone differs from it by a single base. The CDR3 runs 13 amino acids, cysteine and phenylalanine included. This entry keeps only the CDR3 DNA: 39 bases, framed from base 1. Trimming costs V 2 bases and J 4 bases, and their ends lie 7 bases apart. The germline V gene specifies SGHTA as CDR1 and FQGTGA as CDR2. No immune events, such as infections, were documented for the healthy donors during the collection period. Time-dependent variance in a beta-binomial model of T-cell clone differential abundance was calibrated using healthy-donor blood repertoires as a training cohort. There were some ten healthy donors in the training cohort, of whom 3 were female and 7 were male. An age range of about 29 to 65 years, with an average of about 39 years, was recorded for the donors. Whole blood, obtained from a commercial supplier, was collected from each healthy donor at three time points spaced around 13 days apart. For immunosequencing, genomic DNA was extracted from unsorted whole blood.

The data belong to a study of identifying expanded T cells in peripheral blood (dated by TCRdb to about 2019). About the full investigation: Technical replicates were generated by sequencing separate aliquots of the same genomic DNA pool, and four replicates were compared pairwise.

TCRbeta CDR3 regions were profiled with the immunoSEQ Assay using bias-controlled multiplex PCR amplification of genomic DNA. The original methods were these. To quantify the absolute abundance of each unique TCRbeta CDR3 region, the sequences were collapsed and filtered. Differential abundance was assessed using a binomial (Fisher-equivalent) model and a beta-binomial model in which time-dependent variance fitted from healthy donors was added. Clones with fewer than 5 combined templates were removed, and differential abundance was called for clones with a Benjamini-Hochberg FDR below 0.01. Beta-binomial variance was modeled as a function of total template count across the two samples using the form v = (b*log(k)+a)^2. TCRdb's version of the immuneACCESS table is confined to in-frame rearrangements and falls short of the full clone set. An unresolved V gene accounts for under half of the shortfall where checked; the remainder is of unknown origin. The DNA gave D and trimming, while V, J and clone size come from that table. For this sample the table gives tens of thousands of clones, of which more than 70% were detected only once. The ten largest clones take up roughly 4.5% of the sample.

Overall results and qualifications from the work: Across all healthy-donor time intervals, the beta-binomial model significantly cut both the number of clones called differentially abundant and the false-positive rate. The authors expected that over much longer intervals, such as months to years, biological variance in healthy repertoires might increase even further. Variance in clone template counts between two-week samples significantly increased with total template count across all healthy donors. The binomial model flagged approximately 1.2 differentially abundant clones between technical replicates, compared with about 16 over about 2 weeks and 19 over roughly 4 weeks.

Sequencing used blood. This receptor chain uses TRBV7-3 and TRBJ2-3; no D segment can be confidently identified. The clonotype originates from a person between 18 and 75 years old in good health. The base sequence is TGTGCCAGCAGCTTAGCGAGGTCAGATACGCAGTATTTT. Its protein reads: CASSLARSDTQYF.